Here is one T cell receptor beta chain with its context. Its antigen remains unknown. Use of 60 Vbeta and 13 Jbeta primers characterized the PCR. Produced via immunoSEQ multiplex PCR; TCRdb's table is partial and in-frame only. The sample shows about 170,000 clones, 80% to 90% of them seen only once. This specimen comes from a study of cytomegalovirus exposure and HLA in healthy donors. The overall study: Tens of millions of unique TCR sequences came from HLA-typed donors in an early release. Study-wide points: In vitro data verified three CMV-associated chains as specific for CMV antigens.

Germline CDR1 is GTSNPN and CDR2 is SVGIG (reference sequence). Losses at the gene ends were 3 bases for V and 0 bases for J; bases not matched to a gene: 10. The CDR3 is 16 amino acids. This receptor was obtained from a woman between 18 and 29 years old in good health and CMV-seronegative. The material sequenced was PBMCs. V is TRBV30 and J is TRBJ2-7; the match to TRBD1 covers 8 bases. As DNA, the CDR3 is TGTGCCTGGAGGGGTTTTGGGACAGGCCGCTCCTACGAGCAGTACTTC. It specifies CAWRGFGTGRSYEQYF.